This T cell receptor beta chain was profiled in a study of blood T cell repertoires in COVID-19. Trimming stripped 5 bases from V and 8 bases from J, with 21 bases between. Germline V gene data show CDR1 as SEHNR and CDR2 as FQNEAQ (reference sequence). This CDR3 has 15 residues. As processed by the authors: The authors estimated nucleated cell counts from reference gene primer amplification. The protocol was immunoSEQ multiplex PCR, while the TCRdb copy is restricted to in-frame clones and leaves out a portion. The V and J calls and the clone size are those of that table, but D and trimming were determined from the DNA. The sample records some 250,000 clones, about 86% being singletons. Followed over time, Seattle patients had been enrolled while infection was active.

The rearrangement links TRBV7-9 to TRBJ1-2, with D possibly being TRBD1 (5 bases). The source material was peripheral blood. The receptor was derived from a woman aged 25 to 39 with COVID-19, enrolled during active disease. The CDR3 here is CASSGRGWVSTGYTF. CDR3 in DNA: TGTGCCAGCAGCGGGAGGGGTTGGGTGTCTACGGGCTACACCTTC.